This TCR beta chain is drawn from a study of blood T cell repertoires in COVID-19 (TCRdb year 2020). Study-level background: The collaborator samples originated in the United States, Italy and Spain and spanned the acute and convalescent phases of COVID-19. The material from the prospective study consisted of cDNA or gDNA derived from T cells, B-cell-depleted T cells, or PBMCs. The dataset comprised deeply sampled blood TCRbeta repertoires from subjects exposed to, actively infected with, or recovered from COVID-19. The repertoires were released in a freely available public database meant as a resource for research on the immune response to SARS-CoV-2. The samples were drawn from two sources: the first 160 participants of the ongoing ImmuneRACE study, and 1,200 or so subjects contributed by 6 global collaborators. Nearly every sample came with metadata listing a de-identified subject ID, COVID-19 status, age in years and sex. Where available, HLA class I and class II types were taken from metadata supplied by the sample provider and were not determined by assay-based typing.

V is pruned by 6 bases and J by 0 bases, leaving 4 bases of the junction without a gene match. The germline V gene (reference sequence) provides CDR1 LNHDA and CDR2 SQIVND. From cysteine to phenylalanine, the CDR3 is 14 amino acids long. CDR3 DNA is the only sequence kept; it has 42 bases, read in frame from the first base. Results and caveats for the whole study, not just this receptor: How much clinical and demographic metadata was included differed by source and by participant, and the metadata was provided uncurated.

This clone appeared a few times. Its antigen is unknown. Base qualities are not recorded, but no much larger clone differs from it by a single base. The collaborating institutions used their own protocols to collect whole blood in K2EDTA tubes. For TCRbeta analysis, collaborator samples were shipped as frozen whole blood, as isolated PBMCs, or as DNA extracted from either sample type. The immunoSEQ Assay, a bias-controlled multiplex PCR, was used to amplify TCRbeta CDR3 regions from genomic DNA. The study's processing was this. Nucleated cell counts per sample were estimated from amplification of reference gene primers within the assay. To quantify the absolute abundance of each unique TCRbeta CDR3 rearrangement, sequence reads were collapsed and filtered. Productive Simpson clonality was computed per sample as the square root of Simpson's diversity index over productive rearrangements. What TCRdb holds here is the immuneACCESS table cut down to in-frame rearrangements. Part of the clones is not present; checked against another copy, under half of the missing clones reflect an unresolved V gene, and the others are unexplained. That table is the source of V, J and clone size, and D and trimming were worked out from the DNA. The sample data list 150,000 to 200,000 clones, and about 85% of these were observed just once. Of the sample, roughly 2.2% falls within the top ten clones.

Sequences were obtained from peripheral blood. The sequence was collected from a man between 65 and 85 years old with active or convalescent COVID-19. The sequence links TRBV19 to TRBJ1-1; 7 bases in the middle match TRBD1. The CDR3 is CASRGQTMNTEAFF. The nucleotide sequence reads TGTGCCAGTAGGGGACAGACGATGAACACTGAAGCTTTCTTT. The reference TRBV19 and TRBJ1-1 proteins fill in what lies around the CDR3, so the full variable domain reads DGGITQSPKYLFRKEGQNVTLSCEQNLNHDAMYWYRQDPGQGLRLIYYSQIVNDFQKGDIAEGYSVSREKKESFPLTVTSAQKNPTAFYLCASRGQTMNTEAFFGQGTRLTVV.